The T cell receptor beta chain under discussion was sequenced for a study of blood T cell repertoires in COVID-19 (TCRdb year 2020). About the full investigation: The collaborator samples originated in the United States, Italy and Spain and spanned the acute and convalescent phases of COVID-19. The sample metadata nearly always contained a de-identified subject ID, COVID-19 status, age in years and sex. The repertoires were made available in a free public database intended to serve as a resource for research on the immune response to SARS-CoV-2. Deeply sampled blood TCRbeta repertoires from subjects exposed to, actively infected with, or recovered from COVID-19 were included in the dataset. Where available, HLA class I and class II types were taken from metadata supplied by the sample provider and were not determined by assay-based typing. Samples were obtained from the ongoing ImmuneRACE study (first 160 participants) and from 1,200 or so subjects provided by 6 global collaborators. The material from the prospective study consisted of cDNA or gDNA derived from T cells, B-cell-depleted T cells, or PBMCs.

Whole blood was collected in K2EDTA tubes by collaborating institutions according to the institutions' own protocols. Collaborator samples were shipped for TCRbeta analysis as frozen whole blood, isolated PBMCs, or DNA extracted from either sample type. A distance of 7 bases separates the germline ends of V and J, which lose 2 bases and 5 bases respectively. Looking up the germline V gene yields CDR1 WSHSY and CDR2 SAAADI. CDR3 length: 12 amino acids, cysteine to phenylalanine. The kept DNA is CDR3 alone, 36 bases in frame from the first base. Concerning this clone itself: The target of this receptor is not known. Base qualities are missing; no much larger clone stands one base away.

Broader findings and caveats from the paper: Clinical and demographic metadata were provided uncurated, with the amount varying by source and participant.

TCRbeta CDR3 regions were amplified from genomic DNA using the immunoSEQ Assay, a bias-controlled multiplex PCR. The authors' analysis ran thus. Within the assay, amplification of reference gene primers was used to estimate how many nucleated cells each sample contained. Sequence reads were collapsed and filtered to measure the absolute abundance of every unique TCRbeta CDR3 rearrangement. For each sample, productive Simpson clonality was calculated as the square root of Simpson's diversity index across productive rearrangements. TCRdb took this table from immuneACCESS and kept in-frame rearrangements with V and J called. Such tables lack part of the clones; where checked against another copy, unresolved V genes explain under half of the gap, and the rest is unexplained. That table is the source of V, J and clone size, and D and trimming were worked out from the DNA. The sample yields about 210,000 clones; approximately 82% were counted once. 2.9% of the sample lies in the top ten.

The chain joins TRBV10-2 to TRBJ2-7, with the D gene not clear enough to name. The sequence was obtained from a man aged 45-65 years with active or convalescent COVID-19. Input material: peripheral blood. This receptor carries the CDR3 CASSELRNEQYF. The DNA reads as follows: TGCGCCAGCAGTGAGCTACGTAACGAGCAGTACTTC.